Following are 10 T cell receptor beta chains from one sample sequenced in a study of blood T cell repertoires in COVID-19. Only in-frame clones appear in the TCRdb table, and some are missing; sequencing was by immunoSEQ multiplex PCR. The sample records around 130,000 clones, roughly 83% being singletons. Sequenced input: peripheral blood. These receptors all stem from a man aged 55 to 70 with acute or convalescent COVID-19.

The rearrangement uses TRBV10-2 and TRBJ2-1, with TRBD2 matching 11 bases. The CDR3 loop spans 15 amino acids. Trimming at V came to 7 bases and at J to 5 bases, leaving 7 bases not matched to a gene. The germline V gene has CDR1 WSHSY and CDR2 SAAADI. The CDR3 DNA follows: TGCGCCAGCACCACGACTAGCGGGAACGACAATGAGCAGTTCTTC. It specifies CASTTTSGNDNEQFF.

The chain combines TRBV5-1 with TRBJ1-1; D call uncertain. The CDR3 is made up of 13 amino acids. V was trimmed by 5 bases and J by 1 base, leaving 9 bases between them. Germline V lookup: CDR1 SGHRS, CDR2 YFSETQ. CDR3 nucleotide sequence: TGCGCCAGCAGTGTGCCAGGGAACACTGAAGCTTTCTTT. Encoded protein: CASSVPGNTEAFF.

The V call is TRBV5-1, the J call TRBJ1-4; no firm D call. The CDR3 has 15 amino acids. The V end lost 3 bases, the J end lost 8 bases, and 17 bases lay between the germline ends. CDR1 is SGHRS and CDR2 is YFSETQ in the germline V gene. CDR3 coding DNA: TGCGCCAGCAGCTCCGACGGAGGTGAATGGGAAAAACTGTTTTTT. Its protein is CASSSDGGEWEKLFF.

The rearrangement joins TRBV7-3 to TRBJ1-2; 8 bases align to TRBD1. J lost 5 bases, V lost 5 bases, and 10 bases had no gene match. CDR1 is SGHTA and CDR2 is FQGTGA in the germline V gene. The CDR3 runs to 15 residues. In nucleotides, the CDR3 is TGTGCCAGCAGCCCCGAGCAGGGGGCTAGGTATGGCTACACCTTC. Protein product: CASSPEQGARYGYTF.

Here the CDR3 reads CASTAGNTIYF. The CDR3 DNA is TGTGCCAGCACTGCGGGAAACACCATATATTTT. This sequence joins TRBV25-1 and TRBJ1-3; D gene uncertain. V dropped 7 bases and J dropped 4 bases, with 5 bases sitting between them. There are 11 residues in the CDR3. CDR1 is MGHDK, CDR2 SYGVNS, per germline.

CDR3: CSGGQEGTQYF. As DNA, the CDR3 is TGCAGCGGGGGACAGGAAGGGACCCAGTACTTC. This sequence joins TRBV29-1 and TRBJ2-5; 8 positions agree with TRBD1. The CDR3 runs to 11 residues. V gave up 7 bases and J gave up 7 bases; unmatched junction bases: 5. The germline gives CDR1 SQVTM, CDR2 ANQGSEA.

The chain recombines TRBV24-1 with TRBJ1-1; no definite D call. CDR1 KGHDR and CDR2 SFDVKD come from the germline V gene. The CDR3 is 14 residues long. The V gene lost 5 bases and the J gene lost 4 bases, with 13 bases spanning the gap. The CDR3 DNA reads TGTGCCACCAGTGCCCCGGGGTCGGGCACTGAAGCTTTCTTT. Protein sequence: CATSAPGSGTEAFF.

The chain joins TRBV24-1 to TRBJ2-5; D possibly corresponds to TRBD1 (6 bases). The CDR3 consists of 15 residues. V lost 2 bases to trimming and J lost 9 bases, with 18 bases between them. CDR1 KGHDR and CDR2 SFDVKD come from the germline V gene. CDR3 coding DNA: TGTGCCACCAGTGATTCTCGATCAGGGGCAGGGGCCCAGTACTTC. This translates into CATSDSRSGAGAQYF.

CDR3 sequence reads: CASSIPGLAGGTGETQYF. In nucleotides, the CDR3 is TGCGCCAGCAGCATACCGGGACTAGCGGGAGGGACGGGAGAGACCCAGTACTTC. The chain is built from TRBV5-1 and TRBJ2-5; 16 bases match TRBD2. Trimming cost V 4 bases and J 4 bases; bases outside gene matches: 10. The CDR3 contains 18 residues. Germline CDR1 is SGHRS and CDR2 is YFSETQ. Drawing the rest from reference TRBV5-1 and TRBJ2-5, the complete variable domain is KAGVTQTPRYLIKTRGQQVTLSCSPISGHRSVSWYQQTPGQGLQFLFEYFSETQRNKGNFPGRFSGRQFSNSRSEMNVSTLELGDSALYLCASSIPGLAGGTGETQYFGPGTRLLVL.

The rearrangement uses TRBV5-1 and TRBJ2-7; TRBD1 agrees at 7 bases. The CDR3 is 15 residues long. The ends lost 0 bases at V and 4 bases at J; junction bases unmatched: 7. The germline V gene has CDR1 SGHRS and CDR2 YFSETQ. The CDR3 nucleotides read TGCGCCAGCAGCTTGGGCGCGACAGGGCGATACGAGCAGTACTTC. Translating gives CASSLGATGRYEQYF.